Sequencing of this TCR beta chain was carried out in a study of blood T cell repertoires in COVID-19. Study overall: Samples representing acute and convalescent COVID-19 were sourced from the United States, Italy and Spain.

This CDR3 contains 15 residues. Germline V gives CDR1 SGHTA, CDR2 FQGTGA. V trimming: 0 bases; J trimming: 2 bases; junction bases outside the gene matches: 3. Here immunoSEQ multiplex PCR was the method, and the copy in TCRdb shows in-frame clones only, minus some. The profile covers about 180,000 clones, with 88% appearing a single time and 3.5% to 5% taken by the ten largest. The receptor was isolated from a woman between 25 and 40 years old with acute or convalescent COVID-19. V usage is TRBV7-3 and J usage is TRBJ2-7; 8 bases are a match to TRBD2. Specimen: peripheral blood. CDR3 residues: CASSLTGTRTYEQYF. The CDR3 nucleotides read TGTGCCAGCAGCTTAACCGGGACTAGGACCTACGAGCAGTACTTC.